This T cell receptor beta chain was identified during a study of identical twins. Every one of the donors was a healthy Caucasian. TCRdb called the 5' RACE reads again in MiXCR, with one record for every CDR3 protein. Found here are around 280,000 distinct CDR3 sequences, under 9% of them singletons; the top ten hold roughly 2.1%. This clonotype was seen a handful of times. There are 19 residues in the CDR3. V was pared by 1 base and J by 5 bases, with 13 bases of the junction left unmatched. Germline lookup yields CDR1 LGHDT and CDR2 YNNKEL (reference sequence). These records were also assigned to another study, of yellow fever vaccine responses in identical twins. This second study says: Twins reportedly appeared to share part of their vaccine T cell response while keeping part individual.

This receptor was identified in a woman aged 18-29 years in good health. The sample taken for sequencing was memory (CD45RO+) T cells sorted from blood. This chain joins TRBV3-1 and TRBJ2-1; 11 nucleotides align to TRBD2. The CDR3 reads CASSQGGLAGGFLNNEQFF. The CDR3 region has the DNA TGTGCCAGCAGCCAAGGGGGGCTAGCGGGGGGCTTCTTAAACAATGAGCAGTTCTTC.